Sequencing of this TCR beta chain was carried out in a study of blood T cell repertoires in COVID-19. Across the study: Sites in the United States, Italy and Spain provided acute and convalescent COVID-19 samples. The analysed material was cDNA or gDNA that came from T cells, B-cell-depleted T cells, or PBMCs.

With 5 bases removed from V and 2 bases from J, the gap between germline ends came to 16 bases. Germline V lookup: CDR1 MNHEY, CDR2 SMNVEV (reference sequence). This CDR3 comprises 15 residues. Under the authors' procedure: The authors estimated nucleated cell counts from reference gene primer amplification. Profiled with immunoSEQ multiplex PCR; TCRdb holds only in-frame clones, not every one. V and J calls and clone size are copied from that table; D and trimming were computed from the DNA. The data contain approximately 190,000 clones, 80% to 90% of them singletons. This TCR derives from a man aged 30 to 45 with active or convalescent COVID-19. The chain employs TRBV27 and TRBJ2-7; D ambiguous. Source material: peripheral blood. As DNA, the CDR3 is TGTGCCAGCAGTCCACGTCCAGCCGACACCTACGAGCAGTACTTC. Translating gives CASSPRPADTYEQYF.